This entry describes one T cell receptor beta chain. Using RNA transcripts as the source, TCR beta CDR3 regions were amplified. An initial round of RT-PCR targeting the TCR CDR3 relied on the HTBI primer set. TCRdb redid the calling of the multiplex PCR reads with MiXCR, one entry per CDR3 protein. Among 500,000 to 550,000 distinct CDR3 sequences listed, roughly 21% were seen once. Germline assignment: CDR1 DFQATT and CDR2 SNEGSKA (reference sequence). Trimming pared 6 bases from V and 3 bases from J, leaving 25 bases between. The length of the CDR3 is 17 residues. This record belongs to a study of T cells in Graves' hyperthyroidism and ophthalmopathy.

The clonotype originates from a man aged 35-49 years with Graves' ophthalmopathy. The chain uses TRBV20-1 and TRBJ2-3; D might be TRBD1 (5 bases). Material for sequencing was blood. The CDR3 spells CSAQTAWRHGTTDTQYF. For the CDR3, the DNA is TGCAGTGCCCAGACAGCCTGGCGACATGGTACGACAGATACGCAGTATTTT.